This T cell receptor beta chain is from a study of early T cells in non-severe SARS-CoV-2 infection. Background on the study: The study sequenced bulk RNA from unsorted whole blood, with chains unpaired.

From germline, CDR1 is MRHNA and CDR2 SNTAGT. The J segment lost 8 bases and the V segment lost 2 bases, leaving 4 bases of the junction unmatched. CDR3 length equals 13 residues. Each cDNA molecule carried a unique molecular identifier. Each CDR3 protein gets one entry after TCRdb re-called the 5' RACE reads with MiXCR. The sample records some 87,000 distinct CDR3 sequences, over 10% being singletons. This clonotype was observed at least ten times. The chain carries TRBV6-4 and TRBJ2-3; 7 bases map to TRBD2. This TCR came from an adult who was a healthcare worker with PCR-confirmed SARS-CoV-2 infection or an uninfected control (not recorded which). Sequencing was carried out using whole blood. The CDR3 bases are TGTGCCAGCAGTGACCGGGAGGAGGGTACGCAGTATTTT. As protein: CASSDREEGTQYF.